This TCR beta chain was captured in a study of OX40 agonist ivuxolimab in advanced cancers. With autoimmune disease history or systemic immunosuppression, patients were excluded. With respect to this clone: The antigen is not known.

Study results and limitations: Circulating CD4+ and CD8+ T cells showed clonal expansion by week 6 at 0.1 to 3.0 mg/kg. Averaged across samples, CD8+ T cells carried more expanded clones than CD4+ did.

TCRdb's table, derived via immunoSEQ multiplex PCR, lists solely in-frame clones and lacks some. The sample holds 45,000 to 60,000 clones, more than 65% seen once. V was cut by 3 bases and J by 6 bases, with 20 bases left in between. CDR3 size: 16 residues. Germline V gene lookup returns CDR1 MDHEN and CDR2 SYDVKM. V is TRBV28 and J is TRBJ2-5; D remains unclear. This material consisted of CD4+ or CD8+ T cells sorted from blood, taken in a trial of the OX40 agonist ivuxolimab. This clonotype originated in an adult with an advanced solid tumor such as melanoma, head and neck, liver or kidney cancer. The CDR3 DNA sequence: TGTGCCAGCAGTTTGTGGGGATTGACGGAAAAGAAGACCCAGTACTTC. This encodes CASSLWGLTEKKTQYF.